These T cell receptor beta chains were read from a single sample in a study of T cells in Graves' hyperthyroidism and ophthalmopathy. TCRdb re-called the multiplex PCR reads through MiXCR, storing one row per CDR3 protein. Among approximately 370,000 distinct CDR3 sequences listed, roughly 15% were seen once. Material: blood. Every receptor here comes from a woman in her 30s with Graves' hyperthyroidism that later progressed to Graves' ophthalmopathy. CDR3s include the opening cysteine and the closing phenylalanine or tryptophan. D genes are given only for firm matches. Not every row has a clone size; where given, it reads once, few, many or a size class.

size: many; J: TRBJ2-3; V: TRBV20-1; length: 18; D: TRBD2; CDR3: CSARAGLAGKTSTDTQYF; DNA: TGCAGTGCTAGAGCGGGGCTAGCGGGGAAAACTAGCACAGATACGCAGTATTTT
size: many; J: TRBJ1-4; V: TRBV6-5; length: 16; D: TRBD1; CDR3: CASSYSTGGGGEKLFF; DNA: TGTGCCAGCAGTTACTCAACAGGGGGCGGTGGTGAAAAACTGTTTTTT
size: many; J: TRBJ2-1; V: TRBV2; length: 13; D: NA; CDR3: CASRESSYNEQFF; DNA: TGTGCCAGCAGGGAGAGCTCCTACAATGAGCAGTTCTTC
size: many; J: TRBJ1-1; V: TRBV28; length: 11; D: NA; CDR3: CASSTNTEAFF; DNA: TGTGCCAGCAGCACAAACACTGAAGCTTTCTTT
size: many; J: TRBJ2-5; V: TRBV6-1; length: 15; D: TRBD1; CDR3: CASSRQQGDQETQYF; DNA: TGTGCCAGCAGTCGACAACAGGGGGATCAAGAGACCCAGTACTTC
size: few; J: TRBJ2-6; V: TRBV10-3; length: 16; D: TRBD1; CDR3: CATASRDRTGANVLTF; DNA: TGTGCCACCGCGTCCCGGGACAGGACTGGGGCCAACGTCCTGACTTTC
size: NA; J: TRBJ2-3; V: TRBV7-2; length: 15; D: TRBD2; CDR3: CASSLDPQAGGSQYF; DNA: TGTGCCAGCAGCTTGGACCCCCAAGCGGGGGGTTCGCAGTATTTT
size: many; J: TRBJ1-2; V: TRBV29-1; length: 11; D: TRBD1; CDR3: CSAGQEAGYTF; DNA: TGCAGCGCTGGACAGGAAGCTGGCTACACCTTC
size: NA; J: TRBJ2-2; V: TRBV7-9; length: 14; D: NA; CDR3: CASSSRGLAGELFF; DNA: TGTGCCAGCAGCTCCCGAGGTCTAGCGGGGGAGCTGTTTTTT
size: many; J: TRBJ2-5; V: TRBV7-2; length: 15; D: NA; CDR3: CASSLSRQEWWTQYF; DNA: TGTGCCAGCAGCTTATCTCGGCAGGAATGGTGGACCCAGTACTTC
size: many; J: TRBJ2-3; V: TRBV6-5; length: 18; D: TRBD1; CDR3: CASSYSQNTGTGGDTQYF; DNA: TGTGCCAGCAGTTACTCCCAGAATACCGGGACAGGTGGAGATACGCAGTATTTT
size: many; J: TRBJ2-7; V: TRBV27; length: 14; D: TRBD2; CDR3: CASSLVGGTYEQYF; DNA: TGTGCCAGCAGTTTGGTGGGGGGGACCTACGAGCAGTACTTC
size: many; J: TRBJ2-7; V: TRBV6-2/TRBV6-3; length: 14; D: NA; CDR3: CASSYHSSSYEQYF; DNA: TGTGCCAGCAGTTATCACAGCTCGAGCTACGAGCAGTACTTC
size: many; J: TRBJ1-5; V: TRBV6-1; length: 15; D: NA; CDR3: CASSEYLTDNQPQHF; DNA: TGTGCCAGCAGTGAATACTTGACAGACAATCAGCCCCAGCATTTT
size: few; J: TRBJ2-1; V: TRBV9; length: 17; D: NA; CDR3: CASSVLEMEGPYNEQFF; DNA: TGTGCCAGCAGCGTACTAGAAATGGAAGGGCCCTACAATGAGCAGTTCTTC
size: few; J: TRBJ1-4; V: TRBV20-1; length: 13; D: NA; CDR3: CSARGPPWEKLFF; DNA: TGCAGTGCTAGGGGACCTCCTTGGGAAAAACTGTTTTTT
size: few; J: TRBJ1-3; V: TRBV4-1; length: 15; D: NA; CDR3: CASSQVGKPGNTIYF; DNA: TGCGCCAGCAGCCAAGTTGGGAAGCCTGGAAACACCATATATTTT
size: few; J: TRBJ2-7; V: TRBV20-1; length: 16; D: TRBD2; CDR3: CSSPRLAGGPSYEQYF; DNA: TGCAGTTCCCCTCGACTAGCGGGAGGACCCTCCTACGAGCAGTACTTC
size: NA; J: TRBJ1-1; V: TRBV12-3/TRBV12-4; length: 15; D: NA; CDR3: CASKEVAGLNTEAFF; DNA: TGTGCCAGCAAGGAGGTCGCAGGGTTGAACACTGAAGCTTTCTTT
size: many; J: TRBJ2-7; V: TRBV28; length: 15; D: NA; CDR3: CASSLWGTDSYEQYF; DNA: TGTGCCAGCAGTTTATGGGGGACGGACTCCTACGAGCAGTACTTC
size: many; J: TRBJ2-7; V: TRBV30; length: 12; D: NA; CDR3: CAWSPGYDEQYF; DNA: TGTGCCTGGAGTCCCGGGTATGACGAGCAGTACTTC
size: few; J: TRBJ2-7; V: TRBV29-1; length: 18; D: TRBD1; CDR3: CSVEGSAGTGDRSYEQYF; DNA: TGCAGCGTTGAAGGATCAGCCGGGACAGGGGACCGCTCCTACGAGCAGTACTTC
size: NA; J: TRBJ2-1; V: TRBV6-2/TRBV6-3; length: 16; D: NA; CDR3: CASSYDRRFGGYEQFF; DNA: TGTGCCAGCAGTTACGACAGGCGGTTCGGCGGCTATGAGCAGTTCTTC
size: NA; J: TRBJ1-2; V: TRBV30; length: 11; D: NA; CDR3: CAWERPYGYTF; DNA: TGTGCCTGGGAACGCCCGTATGGCTACACCTTC